A selection of T cell receptor beta chains follows, all from one sample in a study of blood T cell repertoires in COVID-19. TCRdb keeps only in-frame clones here, not all; method: immunoSEQ multiplex PCR. The repertoire holds 65,000 to 70,000 clones, with about 86% as singletons. Material for sequencing was peripheral blood. The source is a woman aged 55-75 years with acute or convalescent COVID-19. Each CDR3 is given with its conserved first and last residue. The D gene is left open where the match is weak. Not all rows give a size; the values are once, few, many and, for expanded clones, a class.

cdr3_nt: TGTGCCACCAGCAGCTTTCCCACGACAGGGTCCTACGAGCAGTACTTC
cdr3_aa: CATSSFPTTGSYEQYF
v_call: TRBV15
d_call: TRBD1
clone_size: -
j_call: TRBJ2-7

cdr3_nt: TGTGCCAGCAACCCGAGCGGGGCCCTTCATGAGCAGTTCTTC
cdr3_aa: CASNPSGALHEQFF
v_call: TRBV27
d_call: TRBD2
clone_size: -
j_call: TRBJ2-1

cdr3_nt: TGTGCCAGCAGTTTACTGGGGGCGATTGAAGCTTTCTTT
cdr3_aa: CASSLLGAIEAFF
v_call: TRBV12-3/TRBV12-4
d_call: -
clone_size: once
j_call: TRBJ1-1

cdr3_nt: TGTGCCAGCAGCAAGACAGGGCGGAACACTGAAGCTTTCTTT
cdr3_aa: CASSKTGRNTEAFF
v_call: TRBV11-3
d_call: TRBD1
clone_size: -
j_call: TRBJ1-1

cdr3_nt: TGTGCCAGCAGCTTAGGGGTGACTAGCGGGGGGGCCCAAGAGACCCAGTACTTC
cdr3_aa: CASSLGVTSGGAQETQYF
v_call: TRBV11-2
d_call: TRBD2
clone_size: -
j_call: TRBJ2-5

cdr3_nt: TGTGCCAGCGGGTCTAGCGGGAGAATCACCGGGGAGCTGTTTTTT
cdr3_aa: CASGSSGRITGELFF
v_call: TRBV2
d_call: TRBD2
clone_size: -
j_call: TRBJ2-2

cdr3_nt: TGTGCCAGCAGCCAAAACCGGGACAGGGGGCTTGACTATGGCTACACCTTC
cdr3_aa: CASSQNRDRGLDYGYTF
v_call: TRBV9
d_call: TRBD1
clone_size: -
j_call: TRBJ1-2

cdr3_nt: TGTGCCAGCAGCCGGCAAGGGGAACCCCTCCACTTT
cdr3_aa: CASSRQGEPLHF
v_call: TRBV3-1/TRBV3-2
d_call: -
clone_size: -
j_call: TRBJ1-6

cdr3_nt: TGTGCCAGCAGCGTTCAGCTAGCGAGGGAGACCCAGTACTTC
cdr3_aa: CASSVQLARETQYF
v_call: TRBV2
d_call: -
clone_size: -
j_call: TRBJ2-5

cdr3_nt: TGTGCCAGCAGTCCTGGACTAGCGGGAGGTCGAGAGACCCAGTACTTC
cdr3_aa: CASSPGLAGGRETQYF
v_call: TRBV28
d_call: TRBD2
clone_size: once
j_call: TRBJ2-5

cdr3_nt: TGTGCCACCAGTGACTATATTGACAATGAGCAGTTCTTC
cdr3_aa: CATSDYIDNEQFF
v_call: TRBV24-1
d_call: -
clone_size: once
j_call: TRBJ2-1

cdr3_nt: TGTGCCAGCAGGGGCCTAAAGGATTCACCCCTCCACTTT
cdr3_aa: CASRGLKDSPLHF
v_call: TRBV6-5
d_call: -
clone_size: -
j_call: TRBJ1-6

cdr3_nt: TGTGCCAGCAGCGCCCGGACAGGGTTCAATCAGCCCCAGCATTTT
cdr3_aa: CASSARTGFNQPQHF
v_call: TRBV7-8
d_call: TRBD1
clone_size: once
j_call: TRBJ1-5

cdr3_nt: TGTGCCAGCTGCGGGACAGGTAGCAATCAGCCCCAGCATTTT
cdr3_aa: CASCGTGSNQPQHF
v_call: TRBV6-5
d_call: TRBD1
clone_size: few
j_call: TRBJ1-5

cdr3_nt: TGTGCCAGCAGACCTCGGACAGTAAAAAATTCACCCCTCCACTTT
cdr3_aa: CASRPRTVKNSPLHF
v_call: TRBV28
d_call: -
clone_size: once
j_call: TRBJ1-6

cdr3_nt: TGTGCCAGCAGCGTCCTCCCGACGACTAGACAGTACTACAATGAGCAGTTCTTC
cdr3_aa: CASSVLPTTRQYYNEQFF
v_call: TRBV9
d_call: -
clone_size: -
j_call: TRBJ2-1

cdr3_nt: TGTGCCAGCACCACGAGGACAAATTACAATGAGCAGTTCTTC
cdr3_aa: CASTTRTNYNEQFF
v_call: TRBV21-1
d_call: -
clone_size: -
j_call: TRBJ2-1

cdr3_nt: TGCGCCAGCAGGCTACAGGGCCCGGGCACTGAAGCTTTCTTT
cdr3_aa: CASRLQGPGTEAFF
v_call: TRBV5-1
d_call: -
clone_size: -
j_call: TRBJ1-1

cdr3_nt: TGTGCCAGCAGTGCCAACGGACAGGGATTGTATGGCTACACCTTC
cdr3_aa: CASSANGQGLYGYTF
v_call: TRBV2
d_call: TRBD1
clone_size: -
j_call: TRBJ1-2

cdr3_nt: TGTGCCAGCAGCTCCGCGGGACTAGCGGGAGGAGAGCAGTTCTTC
cdr3_aa: CASSSAGLAGGEQFF
v_call: TRBV7-2
d_call: TRBD2
clone_size: -
j_call: TRBJ2-1

cdr3_nt: TGTGCCAGCTCACCCAGGACAGGGAACAATCAGCCCCAGCATTTT
cdr3_aa: CASSPRTGNNQPQHF
v_call: TRBV18
d_call: TRBD1
clone_size: -
j_call: TRBJ1-5

cdr3_nt: TGTGCCAGCTCACCGGGGACAGGGAGTGAAGCTTTCTTT
cdr3_aa: CASSPGTGSEAFF
v_call: TRBV18
d_call: TRBD1
clone_size: -
j_call: TRBJ1-1

cdr3_nt: TGTGCCAGCAAGATACCGACAGGGGTAAATTCACCCCTCCACTTT
cdr3_aa: CASKIPTGVNSPLHF
v_call: TRBV28
d_call: TRBD1
clone_size: once
j_call: TRBJ1-6

cdr3_nt: TGCGCCAGCAGCCAATTTAGCGGGAGGGTGGATACGCAGTATTTT
cdr3_aa: CASSQFSGRVDTQYF
v_call: TRBV4-1
d_call: TRBD2
clone_size: -
j_call: TRBJ2-3

cdr3_nt: TGTGCCAGCGCCCTGGACTACACCTACGAGCAGTACTTC
cdr3_aa: CASALDYTYEQYF
v_call: TRBV2
d_call: -
clone_size: -
j_call: TRBJ2-7

cdr3_nt: TGTGCCAGCAGACTGGGACAGGTGGTCTGGACTGAAGCTTTCTTT
cdr3_aa: CASRLGQVVWTEAFF
v_call: TRBV6-5
d_call: TRBD1
clone_size: -
j_call: TRBJ1-1

cdr3_nt: TGCGCCAGCAGCTTGGCCTCGGCAGGAACTGGAAACACCATATATTTT
cdr3_aa: CASSLASAGTGNTIYF
v_call: TRBV5-1
d_call: -
clone_size: -
j_call: TRBJ1-3

cdr3_nt: TGTGCCAGCAGTAACCCCCCGGGGAGCGGGGGGACCTACGAGCAGTACTTC
cdr3_aa: CASSNPPGSGGTYEQYF
v_call: TRBV6-2/TRBV6-3
d_call: TRBD2
clone_size: -
j_call: TRBJ2-7

cdr3_nt: TGTGCCAGCAGGCGAGACAGGGCTACAGAGACCCAGTACTTC
cdr3_aa: CASRRDRATETQYF
v_call: TRBV5-4
d_call: TRBD1
clone_size: once
j_call: TRBJ2-5

cdr3_nt: TGCGCCAGCAGCTTGTCCGGGACAGCGAACACCGGGGAGCTGTTTTTT
cdr3_aa: CASSLSGTANTGELFF
v_call: TRBV5-1
d_call: TRBD1
clone_size: -
j_call: TRBJ2-2

cdr3_nt: TGTGCCAGCAGCTTAGGGGCGGGGGGGCCACACAATGAGCAGTTCTTC
cdr3_aa: CASSLGAGGPHNEQFF
v_call: TRBV11-2
d_call: TRBD2
clone_size: once
j_call: TRBJ2-1

cdr3_nt: TGTGCCAGTAGTAGAGATAACAGGGGAAGGGCCGGGGAGCTGTTTTTT
cdr3_aa: CASSRDNRGRAGELFF
v_call: TRBV19
d_call: TRBD1
clone_size: few
j_call: TRBJ2-2

cdr3_nt: TGTGCCAGCAGCCGCCAGCGGGTAAGGGGTGAGCAGTTCTTC
cdr3_aa: CASSRQRVRGEQFF
v_call: TRBV3-1/TRBV3-2
d_call: -
clone_size: -
j_call: TRBJ2-1

cdr3_nt: TGTGCCAGCAGCCAAGTGGGGACAGGGCGTTCACCCCTCCACTTT
cdr3_aa: CASSQVGTGRSPLHF
v_call: TRBV3-1/TRBV3-2
d_call: TRBD1
clone_size: -
j_call: TRBJ1-6

cdr3_nt: TGTGCCAGCAGTTCGACTAGCGGGGGGCCCCTCAATCGCGGTGAGCAGTTCTTC
cdr3_aa: CASSSTSGGPLNRGEQFF
v_call: TRBV28
d_call: TRBD2
clone_size: once
j_call: TRBJ2-1

cdr3_nt: TGTGCCAGCAAGATACAGGGGGAGCAGTACTTC
cdr3_aa: CASKIQGEQYF
v_call: TRBV2
d_call: TRBD1
clone_size: -
j_call: TRBJ2-7

cdr3_nt: TGTGCCAGCACCGACAGCAACTATGGCTACACCTTC
cdr3_aa: CASTDSNYGYTF
v_call: TRBV2
d_call: -
clone_size: -
j_call: TRBJ1-2

cdr3_nt: TGCGCCAGCAGCCGAGGGACAGCCGATCAGCCCCAGCATTTT
cdr3_aa: CASSRGTADQPQHF
v_call: TRBV4-1
d_call: TRBD1
clone_size: once
j_call: TRBJ1-5

cdr3_nt: TGTGCCAGCAGTCTTAACAGGGAGACGGGAGCTTTCTTT
cdr3_aa: CASSLNRETGAFF
v_call: TRBV11-3
d_call: -
clone_size: -
j_call: TRBJ1-1

cdr3_nt: TGCAGCGTTGAATCCCGGGCAGGGGGTGGCTACACCTTC
cdr3_aa: CSVESRAGGGYTF
v_call: TRBV29-1
d_call: TRBD1
clone_size: -
j_call: TRBJ1-2

cdr3_nt: TGTGCCAGCAGTGGGGATCAGACAGGGATCGATACTGAAGCTTTCTTT
cdr3_aa: CASSGDQTGIDTEAFF
v_call: TRBV6-4
d_call: TRBD1
clone_size: -
j_call: TRBJ1-1

cdr3_nt: TGTGCCAGCAGTTTATTAATTGGAAACACCATATATTTT
cdr3_aa: CASSLLIGNTIYF
v_call: TRBV12-3/TRBV12-4
d_call: -
clone_size: few
j_call: TRBJ1-3

cdr3_nt: TGTGCCAGCAGTCGCGCCTACGAGCAGTACTTC
cdr3_aa: CASSRAYEQYF
v_call: TRBV28
d_call: -
clone_size: once
j_call: TRBJ2-7

cdr3_nt: TGTGCCAGCAGCTTAGCACAACTAGGAACCGGGGAGCTGTTTTTT
cdr3_aa: CASSLAQLGTGELFF
v_call: TRBV7-6
d_call: -
clone_size: -
j_call: TRBJ2-2

cdr3_nt: TGTGCCAGTACCGCTGGGAGGGCTTGGCAGCCCCAGCATTTT
cdr3_aa: CASTAGRAWQPQHF
v_call: TRBV19
d_call: -
clone_size: -
j_call: TRBJ1-5

cdr3_nt: TGTGCCAGCAGCTTACAGCGGGGGGGCAGAACAGATACGCAGTATTTT
cdr3_aa: CASSLQRGGRTDTQYF
v_call: TRBV7-9
d_call: TRBD2
clone_size: -
j_call: TRBJ2-3

cdr3_nt: TGTGCCATCAGCGAGGGACTAGACGGTTTGGACGAGCAGTACTTC
cdr3_aa: CAISEGLDGLDEQYF
v_call: TRBV10-3
d_call: TRBD2
clone_size: few
j_call: TRBJ2-7

cdr3_nt: TGTGCTATGGGCAGGGGATGGGTCGCTGAAGCTTTCTTT
cdr3_aa: CAMGRGWVAEAFF
v_call: TRBV30
d_call: -
clone_size: -
j_call: TRBJ1-1

cdr3_nt: TGTGCCAGCAGTGTCCCAAGCGGGACCCGTAATACGCAGTATTTT
cdr3_aa: CASSVPSGTRNTQYF
v_call: TRBV25-1
d_call: TRBD2
clone_size: -
j_call: TRBJ2-3

cdr3_nt: TGTGCCAGCAGCTTAGGGACCGGGACAGGGATCTACGAGCAGTACTTC
cdr3_aa: CASSLGTGTGIYEQYF
v_call: TRBV7-6
d_call: TRBD1
clone_size: -
j_call: TRBJ2-7

cdr3_nt: TGTGCCAGCTCCCGGGACATGAATTCACCCCTCCACTTT
cdr3_aa: CASSRDMNSPLHF
v_call: TRBV6-6
d_call: -
clone_size: -
j_call: TRBJ1-6

cdr3_nt: TGTGCCAGCACCCCACGCGAGAGCTCCTACAATGAGCAGTTCTTC
cdr3_aa: CASTPRESSYNEQFF
v_call: TRBV14
d_call: -
clone_size: -
j_call: TRBJ2-1

cdr3_nt: TGTGCCAGCAGCTCGACAGGGTACTACGAGCAGTACTTC
cdr3_aa: CASSSTGYYEQYF
v_call: TRBV5-6
d_call: TRBD1
clone_size: -
j_call: TRBJ2-7

cdr3_nt: TGTGCCGCCAGACTAGCGGGGCTCACAGATACGCAGTATTTT
cdr3_aa: CAARLAGLTDTQYF
v_call: TRBV30
d_call: TRBD2
clone_size: -
j_call: TRBJ2-3

cdr3_nt: TGTGCCAGCAGTTCCCGACAGCCACGACGAGGTGAAAAACTGTTTTTT
cdr3_aa: CASSSRQPRRGEKLFF
v_call: TRBV6-5
d_call: -
clone_size: -
j_call: TRBJ1-4